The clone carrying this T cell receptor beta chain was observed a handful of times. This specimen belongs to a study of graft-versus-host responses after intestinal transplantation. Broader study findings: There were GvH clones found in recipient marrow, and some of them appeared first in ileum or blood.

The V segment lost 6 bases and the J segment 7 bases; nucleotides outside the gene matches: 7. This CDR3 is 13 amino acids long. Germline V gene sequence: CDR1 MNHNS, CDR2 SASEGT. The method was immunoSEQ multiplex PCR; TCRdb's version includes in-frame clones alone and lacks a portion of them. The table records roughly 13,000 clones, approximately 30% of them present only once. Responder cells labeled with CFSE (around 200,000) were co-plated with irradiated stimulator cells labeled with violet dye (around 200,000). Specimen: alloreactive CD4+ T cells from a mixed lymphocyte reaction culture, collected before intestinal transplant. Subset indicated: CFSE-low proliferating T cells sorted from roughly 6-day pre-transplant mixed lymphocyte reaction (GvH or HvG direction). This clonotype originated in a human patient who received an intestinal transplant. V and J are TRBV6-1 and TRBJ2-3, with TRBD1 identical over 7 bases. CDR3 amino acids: CASSREQGNTQYF. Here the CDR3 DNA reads TGTGCCAGCAGCCGGGAACAGGGGAATACGCAGTATTTT.